These 26 T cell receptor beta chains were sequenced from one sample in a study of blood T cell repertoires in COVID-19. Produced via immunoSEQ multiplex PCR; TCRdb's table is partial and in-frame only. The data show about 59,000 clones, around 80% seen once. The specimen sequenced was peripheral blood. These receptors were taken from a human donor in a cohort sampled during active COVID-19.

The rearrangement uses TRBV11-2 and TRBJ2-3; D gene uncertain. V lost 1 base and J lost 2, with 4 bases in between. This CDR3 has 13 amino acids. CDR1 SGHAT and CDR2 FQNNGV come from the germline V gene. The CDR3 DNA sequence: TGTGCCAGCAGCTTAGCCTACACAGATACGCAGTATTTT. This sequence encodes CASSLAYTDTQYF.

In this sample, this clone turned up once. The CDR3 loop is CASSLAETGGYEQFF. The CDR3 coding sequence is TGTGCCAGCAGCTTAGCCGAGACAGGGGGCTATGAGCAGTTCTTC. The rearrangement links TRBV11-2 to TRBJ2-1, with 10 bases identical to TRBD1. Trimming took 1 base from V and 8 from J; bases not matched to a gene: 5. CDR3 length: 15 residues. Per the germline V gene, CDR1 is SGHAT and CDR2 is FQNNGV.

This clone was seen just once. This rearrangement joins TRBV15 to TRBJ2-1, with 10 bases aligning to TRBD1. CDR1 is LNHNV and CDR2 is YYDKDF in the germline V gene (reference sequence). This CDR3 is built from 15 residues. V shed 3 bases, J shed 8 bases, and the junction held 7 bases outside the gene matches. This CDR3 reads CATSSRDRGFDEQFF. DNA of the CDR3: TGTGCCACCAGCAGCCGGGACAGGGGATTCGATGAGCAGTTCTTC.

V and J are TRBV24-1 and TRBJ1-5, with a weak D call TRBD1 (6 bases). The CDR3 has 15 residues. Trimming shortened V by 3 bases and J by 4 bases, and 12 bases separated the two germline ends. Germline V gene lookup returns CDR1 KGHDR and CDR2 SFDVKD. This chain's CDR3 is CATSDPRTVNQPQHF. The CDR3 bases are TGTGCCACCAGTGATCCTCGGACAGTTAATCAGCCCCAGCATTTT.

This clone has a count of ten or more. The chain carries TRBV7-9 and TRBJ2-2, with 7 bases aligning to TRBD2. CDR3 length equals 16 residues. CDR1 is SEHNR, CDR2 FQNEAQ, per germline (reference sequence). Trimming at V came to 1 base and at J to 1 base, leaving 3 bases not matched to a gene. The DNA for the CDR3 is TGTGCCAGCAGCTTAGATGGCGGGAGGAACACCGGGGAGCTGTTTTTT. This sequence encodes CASSLDGGRNTGELFF.

This chain joins TRBV10-3 and TRBJ2-7, with 10 positions matching TRBD2. Germline trimming cut 3 bases from V and 6 bases from J; bases unmatched to any gene: 14. CDR3 size: 17 residues. CDR1 is ENHRY, CDR2 SYGVKD, per germline. The DNA of the CDR3 is TGTGCCATCAGTGAAGGCTTCTCGGCTAGCGGGAGCGGCGAGCAGTACTTC. The encoded protein is CAISEGFSASGSGEQYF.

The V gene is TRBV11-1, the J gene TRBJ2-1; D may be TRBD2 (5 bases). Germline CDR1 is SGHAT and CDR2 is FQDESV (reference sequence). The CDR3 loop spans 15 amino acids. Trimming stripped 0 bases from V and 0 bases from J, with 6 bases between. Here the CDR3 reads CASSLAGSSYNEQFF. The CDR3 DNA is TGTGCCAGCAGCTTAGCGGGGAGCTCCTACAATGAGCAGTTCTTC.

This clone was counted a single time. The chain carries TRBV19 and TRBJ1-4; 7 nucleotides match TRBD1. Germline V gene sequence: CDR1 LNHDA, CDR2 SQIVND (reference sequence). After removal of 2 bases from V and 8 bases from J, the junction contained 8 bases not matched to a gene. The CDR3 spans 15 residues. The CDR3 sequence is CASSILTGAGEKLFF. The CDR3 DNA follows: TGTGCCAGTAGTATACTAACAGGGGCAGGCGAAAAACTGTTTTTT.

V gene TRBV4-2 combines with J gene TRBJ1-1; 7 nucleotides match TRBD1. Germline CDR1 reads LGHNA; CDR2 reads YNFKEQ. The CDR3 has 14 residues. V lost 4 bases, J lost 0 bases, and 2 bases stayed unmatched. This CDR3 reads CASSRQGMNTEAFF. The CDR3 region has the DNA TGTGCCAGCAGCCGACAGGGCATGAACACTGAAGCTTTCTTT.

The J gene is TRBJ1-1, the V gene TRBV5-1, with 10 positions matching TRBD1. The CDR3 spans 15 residues. Germline loops: CDR1 SGHRS, CDR2 YFSETQ. After removal of 4 bases from V and 1 base from J, the junction contained 4 bases not matched to a gene. The CDR3 nucleotides read TGCGCCAGCAGCCTCCGGACAGGGGGGAACACTGAAGCTTTCTTT. The encoded protein is CASSLRTGGNTEAFF.

This clone turned up a few times. The chain uses TRBV28 and TRBJ2-7, with D possibly matching TRBD1 (5 bases). Between the trimmed V and J ends, which lost 5 bases and 9 bases, there was a span of 14 bases. Germline CDR1 MDHEN, CDR2 SYDVKM. The CDR3 covers 12 residues. The CDR3 here is CASSPPGSGQYF. In DNA, the CDR3 is TGTGCCAGCAGTCCCCCAGGGTCTGGGCAGTACTTC.

This rearrangement joins TRBV5-3 to TRBJ1-5; D unresolved. TRBV5-3 is treated as an ORF (open reading frame) with a function not yet certain. Trimming removed 0 bases at V and 0 bases at J, with 4 bases between. The CDR3 consists of 14 residues. The CDR3 loop reads CARSLDSSNQPQHF. The CDR3 bases are TGTGCCAGAAGCTTGGACAGTAGCAATCAGCCCCAGCATTTT.

V is TRBV13 and J is TRBJ2-3; D might be TRBD2 (7 bases). Germline V gives CDR1 PRHDT, CDR2 FYEKMQ (reference sequence). V lost 4 bases to trimming and J lost 2 bases, with 25 bases between them. The CDR3 is 19 residues long. CDR3 bases: TGTGCCAGCAGCTCACGACTAGGGGGGGTGGCCCCATCCACAGATACGCAGTATTTT. Protein product: CASSSRLGGVAPSTDTQYF.

The V call is TRBV27, the J call TRBJ1-2; a weak D match, TRBD1 (6 bases). Trimming left V 6 bases short and J 5 bases short, with 16 bases between. The CDR3 totals 14 residues. The germline CDR1 and CDR2 sequences are MNHEY and SMNVEV (reference sequence). The CDR3 sequence is CASSPLGGLYGYTF. The CDR3 DNA is TGTGCCAGCAGCCCCCTGGGGGGGCTATATGGCTACACCTTC.

This sequence joins TRBV28 and TRBJ2-7; TRBD1 might be the D (6 bases). Germline values: CDR1 MDHEN, CDR2 SYDVKM. This CDR3 region has 14 residues. V lost 3 bases and J 1 base, leaving 10 bases between the germline ends. The CDR3 DNA follows: TGTGCCAGCAGTTTGTTGGACAGTTCCTACGAGCAGTACTTC. It specifies CASSLLDSSYEQYF.

V gene TRBV27 combines with J gene TRBJ2-3; TRBD2 is a possible D gene (5 bases). V was cut by 3 bases and J by 14 bases, with 18 bases left in between. The V gene's germline CDR1 is MNHEY and CDR2 SMNVEV (reference sequence). The CDR3 loop spans 13 amino acids. The CDR3 spells CASSLVSDSVRYF. The CDR3 DNA reads as TGTGCCAGCAGTTTGGTTTCGGACTCCGTAAGGTATTTT.

The gene calls are TRBV7-8 and TRBJ2-1, with D uncertain. This CDR3 comprises 12 residues. Per the germline V gene, CDR1 is SGHVS and CDR2 is FQNEAQ. V gave up 1 base and J gave up 10 bases, with 8 bases separating them. CDR3 bases: TGTGCCAGCAGCTTAGGCGAGCAAGAGCAGTTCTTC. Translated: CASSLGEQEQFF. The variable domain in full, with the rest retrieved from reference TRBV7-8 and TRBJ2-1, is GAGVSQSPRYKVAKRGQDVALRCDPISGHVSLFWYQQALGQGPEFLTYFQNEAQLDKSGLPSDRFFAERPEGSVSTLKIQRTQQEDSAVYLCASSLGEQEQFFGPGTRLTVL.

V usage is TRBV2 and J usage is TRBJ2-1; possible D gene TRBD2, 5 bases. The germline gives CDR1 SNHLY, CDR2 FYNNEI. The CDR3 consists of 15 residues. V gave up 6 bases and J gave up 6 bases, with 18 bases separating them. The DNA for the CDR3 is TGTGCCAGCAGCCTCACTAGAGTAGATGGCAATGAGCAGTTCTTC. Translation gives CASSLTRVDGNEQFF.

The chain carries TRBV7-8 and TRBJ2-7, with 7 bases matching TRBD1. CDR1 and CDR2 from the germline V gene are SGHVS and FQNEAQ. The CDR3 sequence is 12 residues long. After removal of 0 bases from V and 11 bases from J, the junction contained 4 bases not matched to a gene. The CDR3 nucleotides are TGTGCCAGCAGCTTAGCTGAGGGACAGAAGTACTTC. It is translated as CASSLAEGQKYF.

This clone was recorded only once. The V gene is TRBV15, the J gene TRBJ2-5, with a tentative D call TRBD1 (6 bases). This CDR3 has 15 amino acids. Germline values: CDR1 LNHNV, CDR2 YYDKDF (reference sequence). With 5 bases removed from V and 3 bases from J, the gap between germline ends came to 16 bases. CDR3 sequence (DNA): TGTGCCACCAGCTCCGAAGGGGGTTTGAAAGAGACCCAGTACTTC. Translating it yields CATSSEGGLKETQYF.

This sequence joins TRBV7-2 and TRBJ2-1, with 10 bases fitting TRBD2. CDR1 is SGHTA and CDR2 is FQGNSA in the germline V gene. The CDR3 has 14 amino acids. With V trimmed by 7 bases and J by 6 bases, 6 bases remained unmatched. The CDR3 nucleotides read TGTGCCAGCAACGGACTAGCGGCGGTCAATGAGCAGTTCTTC. Its protein product is CASNGLAAVNEQFF. The full variable domain, rest sourced from reference TRBV7-2 and TRBJ2-1, is GAGVSQSPSNKVTEKGKDVELRCDPISGHTALYWYRQSLGQGLEFLIYFQGNSAPDKSGLPSDRFSAERTGGSVSTLTIQRTQQEDSAVYLCASNGLAAVNEQFFGPGTRLTVL.

This clone is a singleton in its sample. The genes are TRBV3-1 (or the pseudogene TRBV3-2) and TRBJ2-4, with D possibly TRBD1 on 5 matching bases. V shed 1 base and J shed 1 base, with 11 bases lying between them. Per the germline V gene, CDR1 is LGHDT and CDR2 is YNNKEL (reference sequence). This CDR3 comprises 16 residues. The CDR3, as DNA: TGTGCCAGCAGCCAAGTAGGGAAGGGGGCCAAAAACATTCAGTACTTC. Translation: CASSQVGKGAKNIQYF.

V and J are TRBV27 and TRBJ2-1, with TRBD2 matching over 7 bases. The CDR3 is 14 residues long. CDR1 MNHEY and CDR2 SMNVEV come from the germline V gene (reference sequence). V lost 6 bases, J lost 4 bases, and 6 bases stayed unmatched. Written as DNA, the CDR3 is TGTGCCAGCAGCCGAGCGGGAATATACAATGAGCAGTTCTTC. It yields the protein CASSRAGIYNEQFF.

V is TRBV15 and J is TRBJ2-2, with 8 bases matching TRBD2. The germline V gene encodes CDR1 LNHNV and CDR2 YYDKDF (reference sequence). J gave up 5 bases and V 0 bases, and 5 bases lay outside the gene matches. CDR3 length: 16 amino acids. Here the CDR3 DNA reads TGTGCCACCAGCAGAGATTGGCTAGCGGGTACCGGGGAGCTGTTTTTT. Encoded protein: CATSRDWLAGTGELFF.

This chain links TRBV19 with TRBJ2-3, with TRBD2 matching over 7 bases. The CDR3 is made up of 17 amino acids. J was trimmed by 5 bases and V by 5 bases; bases with no gene match: 16. In germline, CDR1 is LNHDA, CDR2 SQIVND (reference sequence). Here the CDR3 reads CASSPFESAGEGDTQYF. In nucleotides, the CDR3 is TGTGCCAGTAGTCCGTTCGAATCGGCGGGAGAGGGAGATACGCAGTATTTT.

The chain carries TRBV5-1 and TRBJ2-7, with 7 bases identical to TRBD1. The CDR3 is 15 amino acids. V dropped 7 bases and J dropped 0; count of bases not matched to a gene: 10. Germline V gene sequence: CDR1 SGHRS, CDR2 YFSETQ. In nucleotides, the CDR3 is TGCGCCAGCGGAATGACAGGGAGAAGCTCCTACGAGCAGTACTTC. Its protein is CASGMTGRSSYEQYF.